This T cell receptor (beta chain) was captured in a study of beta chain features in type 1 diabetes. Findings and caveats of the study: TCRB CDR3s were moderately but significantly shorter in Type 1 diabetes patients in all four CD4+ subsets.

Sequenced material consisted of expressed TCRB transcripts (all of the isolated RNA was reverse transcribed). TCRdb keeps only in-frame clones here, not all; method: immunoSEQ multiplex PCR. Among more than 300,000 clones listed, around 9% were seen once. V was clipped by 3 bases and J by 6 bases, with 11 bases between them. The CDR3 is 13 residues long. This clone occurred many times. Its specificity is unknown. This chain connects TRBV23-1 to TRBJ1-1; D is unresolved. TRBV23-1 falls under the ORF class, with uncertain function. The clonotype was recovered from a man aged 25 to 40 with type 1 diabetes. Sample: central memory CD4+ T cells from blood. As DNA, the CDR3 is TGCGCCAGCAGTCAGGCCGACTGGGCTGAAGCTTTCTTT. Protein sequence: CASSQADWAEAFF.